This note documents a single T cell receptor (beta chain) sequence. Its antigen is undetermined. This sample was included in a study of cytomegalovirus exposure and HLA in healthy donors. With 60 Vbeta and 13 Jbeta primers, the PCR was carried out. Data came from immunoSEQ multiplex PCR; TCRdb stores just in-frame clones and leaves some out. Of roughly 98,000 clones in the sample, more than 60% were seen once. Whole-study findings and limits: TCR beta chains numbering 164 were designated cytomegalovirus-associated.

The material sequenced was PBMCs. This clonotype was sampled from a man aged 18 to 29 in good health and CMV-seropositive.

The CDR3 is CASSPSSGLLYNEQFF. For the CDR3, the DNA is TGTGCCAGCAGTCCTAGTAGCGGACTATTATACAATGAGCAGTTCTTC. The chain carries TRBV7-3 and TRBJ2-1; TRBD2 might be the D (6 bases). CDR1 is SGHTA, CDR2 FQGTGA, per germline. Between the trimmed V and J ends, which lost 6 bases and 4 bases, there was a span of 19 bases. CDR3 length: 16 residues.